One sample yielded the 19 T cell receptor beta chains listed below, sequenced in a study of OX40 agonist ivuxolimab in advanced cancers. Sequencing was performed with immunoSEQ multiplex PCR; in TCRdb, only in-frame clones are kept and a portion is missing. The table lists roughly 53,000 clones, less than 90% of them singletons. Sample: CD4+ or CD8+ T cells sorted from blood, taken in a trial of the OX40 agonist ivuxolimab. These receptors were taken from an adult with an advanced solid tumor such as melanoma, head and neck, liver or kidney cancer.

The chain couples TRBV7-2 to TRBJ1-5; TRBD1 agrees at 7 bases. Germline V gene sequence: CDR1 SGHTA, CDR2 FQGNSA. CDR3 length: 15 residues. With 3 bases clipped from V and 10 bases from J, the junction kept 12 bases outside the gene matches. The CDR3 DNA follows: TGTGCCAGCAGCTTCGGTGACAGGGTGATTCACCCCCAGCATTTT. Translation: CASSFGDRVIHPQHF.

There are a few counts of this clone. The chain links TRBV19 to TRBJ2-5; the match to TRBD2 covers 7 bases. V lost 3 bases, J lost 4 bases, and 8 bases stayed unmatched. This CDR3 has 15 amino acids. Germline V gene sequence: CDR1 LNHDA, CDR2 SQIVND (reference sequence). CDR3: CASSIMAGAAETQYF. CDR3 sequence (DNA): TGTGCCAGTAGTATTATGGCGGGAGCAGCAGAGACCCAGTACTTC.

This chain joins TRBV7-2 and TRBJ2-7; D gene ambiguous. This CDR3 spans 15 amino acids. Germline CDR1 SGHTA, CDR2 FQGNSA. The V end was cut by 1 base, the J end by 2 bases, with 12 bases between. Written as DNA, the CDR3 is TGTGCCAGCAGCTTAGGGGCAGCAGGACCCTACGAGCAGTACTTC. Translated, it gives CASSLGAAGPYEQYF.

CDR3 region: CASSPGTGVGYTF. In nucleotides, the CDR3 is TGTGCCAGCTCACCGGGGACAGGGGTCGGCTACACCTTC. The chain uses TRBV18 and TRBJ1-2; 10 bases are a match to TRBD1. Germline V gene data show CDR1 as KGHSH and CDR2 as LQKENI. This CDR3 is built from 13 residues. Unmatched junction bases numbered 3, after V lost 3 bases and J lost 8 bases.

The V and J genes are TRBV7-6 and TRBJ2-1; no clear D gene. Germline CDR1 and CDR2: SGHVS and FNYEAQ. Trimming removed 0 bases from V and 0 bases from J, with 21 bases in between. The CDR3 has 20 amino acids. This CDR3 reads CASSLADRKAIVSSYNEQFF. The CDR3 DNA reads as TGTGCCAGCAGCTTAGCGGATAGGAAAGCAATTGTGAGCTCCTACAATGAGCAGTTCTTC. Full variable domain (rest looked up from reference TRBV7-6 and TRBJ2-1): GAGVSQSPRYKVTKRGQDVALRCDPISGHVSLYWYRQALGQGPEFLTYFNYEAQQDKSGLPNDRFSAERPEGSISTLTIQRTEQRDSAMYRCASSLADRKAIVSSYNEQFFGPGTRLTVL.

The chain uses TRBV5-5 and TRBJ2-7; 9 bases match TRBD2. CDR1 SGHKS and CDR2 YYEKEE come from the germline V gene (reference sequence). The V and J ends lost 2 bases and 1 base, in that order; junction bases with no gene match: 4. The CDR3 has 15 amino acids. Here the CDR3 reads CASSFRTSASYEQYF. Written as DNA, the CDR3 is TGTGCCAGCAGCTTCCGGACTAGCGCATCCTACGAGCAGTACTTC.

The chain joins TRBV6-6 to TRBJ1-2; D is unclear. Germline CDR1 reads MNHNY; CDR2 reads SVGAGI (reference sequence). The CDR3 has 11 residues. Trimming removed 6 bases at V and 4 bases at J, with 6 bases between. CDR3 region: CASREFYGYTF. The CDR3 nucleotides read TGTGCCAGCAGAGAATTCTATGGCTACACCTTC.

This clone was detected once. The J gene is TRBJ2-7, the V gene TRBV5-1; 8 nucleotides line up with TRBD2. With 4 bases clipped from V and 4 bases from J, the junction kept 10 bases outside the gene matches. This CDR3 region has 15 residues. Germline V gene data show CDR1 as SGHRS and CDR2 as YFSETQ. The CDR3 DNA reads as TGCGCCAGCAGCCCCACCGGGACTAGTCCTTACGAGCAGTACTTC. It yields the protein CASSPTGTSPYEQYF.

The rearrangement joins TRBV25-1 to TRBJ1-1; TRBD1 is a possible D gene (6 bases). The CDR3 has 16 residues. Trimming removed 1 base at V and 1 base at J, with 13 bases between. Looked up from germline, CDR1 is MGHDK and CDR2 is SYGVNS. The CDR3 DNA reads TGTGCCAGCAGTGAATGGGGCGGAGGGGGGAACACTGAAGCTTTCTTT. Amino acids: CASSEWGGGGNTEAFF.

This clone was seen more than once but under ten times. The chain couples TRBV2 to TRBJ2-7; 7 bases map to TRBD1. V trimming: 5 bases; J trimming: 3 bases; junction bases outside the gene matches: 4. This CDR3 is built from 13 residues. The germline V gene has CDR1 SNHLY and CDR2 FYNNEI. The CDR3: CASSRDSYYEQYF. CDR3 coding DNA: TGTGCCAGCAGTCGGGACAGTTACTACGAGCAGTACTTC.

The rearrangement links TRBV6-6 to TRBJ1-2; 7 nucleotides line up with TRBD1. The V and J ends lost 4 bases and 2 bases, in that order; junction bases with no gene match: 7. Germline values: CDR1 MNHNY, CDR2 SVGAGI (reference sequence). This CDR3 contains 15 residues. The CDR3 here is CASSLTTGANYGYTF. CDR3 DNA sequence: TGTGCCAGCAGTTTAACCACAGGGGCGAACTATGGCTACACCTTC.

CDR3 amino acids: CASSLSTVPANTEAFF. The CDR3 nucleotides read TGTGCCAGCAGTTTATCCACAGTCCCGGCGAACACTGAAGCTTTCTTT. The chain couples TRBV27 to TRBJ1-1; D is undetermined. This CDR3 has 16 amino acids. Germline V CDR1 and CDR2: MNHEY, SMNVEV (reference sequence). V was clipped by 0 bases and J by 1 base, with 12 bases between them.

V and J are TRBV10-3 and TRBJ1-1, with D uncertain. Trimming pared 0 bases from V and 7 bases from J, leaving 6 bases between. This CDR3 comprises 12 residues. Germline V gene lookup returns CDR1 ENHRY and CDR2 SYGVKD. CDR3 loop: CAISESWGEAFF. The CDR3 DNA is TGTGCCATCAGTGAGTCATGGGGTGAAGCTTTCTTT.

V gene TRBV18 combines with J gene TRBJ1-4, with no clear D. Trimming removed 3 bases at V and 8 bases at J, with 25 bases between. Per the germline V gene, CDR1 is KGHSH and CDR2 is LQKENI. This CDR3 comprises 18 residues. CDR3: CASSPISGADPSGEKLFF. CDR3 nucleotides: TGTGCCAGCTCACCGATCTCCGGAGCAGATCCGTCCGGGGAAAAACTGTTTTTT. Full variable domain (remainder filled in from reference TRBV18 and TRBJ1-4): NAGVMQNPRHLVRRRGQEARLRCSPMKGHSHVYWYRQLPEEGLKFMVYLQKENIIDESGMPKERFSAEFPKEGPSILRIQQVVRGDSAAYFCASSPISGADPSGEKLFFGSGTQLSVL.

The rearrangement links TRBV7-9 to TRBJ1-1; tentative D call: TRBD1 (5 bases). The CDR3 has 13 residues. Trimming took 5 bases from V and 3 from J, leaving 10 bases between them. Germline CDR1 and CDR2: SEHNR and FQNEAQ (reference sequence). The CDR3 region has the DNA TGTGCCAGCAGCCGGGGCAGGGACACTGAAGCTTTCTTT. This sequence encodes CASSRGRDTEAFF.

The chain links TRBV10-3 to TRBJ1-2, with D uncertain. Deletions cut 2 bases from V and 5 bases from J, with 6 bases between. Germline V gene data show CDR1 as ENHRY and CDR2 as SYGVKD. The CDR3 loop spans 12 amino acids. The chain's CDR3 is CAISESRYGYTF. The CDR3 DNA sequence: TGTGCCATCAGTGAGAGTCGGTATGGCTACACCTTC.

The chain uses TRBV7-9 and TRBJ1-2; 7 nucleotides agree with TRBD1. Germline values: CDR1 SEHNR, CDR2 FQNEAQ (reference sequence). V shed 6 bases and J 4 bases; nucleotides not matched to a gene: 8. The length of the CDR3 is 14 residues. CDR3 bases: TGTGCCAGCAGGCCGACAGGGAATGTCTATGGCTACACCTTC. Its translation is CASRPTGNVYGYTF.

In its sample, this clone was seen once. V and J are TRBV4-1 and TRBJ2-2; D remains ambiguous. This CDR3 is built from 15 residues. V was cut by 4 bases and J by 1 base, with 10 bases left in between. Germline V gene sequence: CDR1 MGHRA, CDR2 YSYEKL. The CDR3 spells CASSPNRVNTGELFF. CDR3 in DNA: TGCGCCAGCAGCCCCAACCGGGTGAACACCGGGGAGCTGTTTTTT.

The chain employs TRBV19 and TRBJ1-1; D may be TRBD1 (5 bases). The length of the CDR3 is 16 residues. The germline V gene encodes CDR1 LNHDA and CDR2 SQIVND (reference sequence). V dropped 7 bases and J dropped 5 bases, with 23 bases sitting between them. For the CDR3, the DNA is TGTGCCAGTACTGATGGAGGGGTAGGGCTTTGGACTGAAGCTTTCTTT. This translates into CASTDGGVGLWTEAFF.